This section outlines one T cell receptor (beta chain) sequence together with its context. Antigen specificity is unknown. These data originate in a study of OX40 agonist ivuxolimab in advanced cancers. Overall study context: One patient with hepatocellular carcinoma and two with cutaneous melanoma, three in all, had partial responses.

Study findings and constraints: Circulating CD4+ and CD8+ T cells showed clonal expansion by week 6 at 0.1 to 3.0 mg/kg. Averaging showed that CD8+ T cells had more expanded clones than CD4+ did.

Germline V gene data show CDR1 as LGHNA and CDR2 as YNFKEQ. The CDR3 sequence is 13 residues long. V lost 0 bases, J lost 15 bases, and 7 bases stayed unmatched. Autoimmune disease history or systemic immunosuppression was exclusionary. Generated by immunoSEQ multiplex PCR, the TCRdb table keeps only in-frame clones and is missing some. The sample consists of 75,000 to 100,000 clones, about 86% of them appearing once. V gene TRBV4-2 combines with J gene TRBJ2-1; 8 bases line up with TRBD1. The sequence derives from an adult with an advanced solid tumor such as melanoma, head and neck, liver or kidney cancer. Sequencing was performed on CD4+ or CD8+ T cells sorted from blood, taken in a trial of the OX40 agonist ivuxolimab. For the CDR3, the DNA is TGTGCCAGCAGCCAAGATTTGGGACAGGCTTGGTTCTTC. Translated, it gives CASSQDLGQAWFF.